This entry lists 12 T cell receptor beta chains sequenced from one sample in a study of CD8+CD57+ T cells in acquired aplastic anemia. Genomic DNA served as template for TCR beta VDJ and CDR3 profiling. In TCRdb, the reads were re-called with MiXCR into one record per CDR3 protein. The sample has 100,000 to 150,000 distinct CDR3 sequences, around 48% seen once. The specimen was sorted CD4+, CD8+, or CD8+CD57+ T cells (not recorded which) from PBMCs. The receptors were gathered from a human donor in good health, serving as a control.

CDR3 amino acids: CATSPGGVGEAFF. As DNA, the CDR3 is TGTGCCACCAGCCCCGGGGGAGTAGGTGAAGCTTTCTTT. The V call is TRBV24-1, the J call TRBJ1-1; tentatively, D is TRBD1 (5 bases). The CDR3 length is 13 residues. The germline gives CDR1 KGHDR, CDR2 SFDVKD. Trimming removed 7 bases at V and 7 bases at J, with 15 bases between.

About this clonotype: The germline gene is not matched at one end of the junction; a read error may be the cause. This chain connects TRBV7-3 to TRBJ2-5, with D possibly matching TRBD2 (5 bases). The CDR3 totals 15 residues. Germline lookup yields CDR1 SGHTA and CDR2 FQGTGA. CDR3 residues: CASGLTGGLRETLYF. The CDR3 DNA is TGTGCCAGCGGCTTAACGGGCGGATTAAGGGAGACCCTGTACTTC.

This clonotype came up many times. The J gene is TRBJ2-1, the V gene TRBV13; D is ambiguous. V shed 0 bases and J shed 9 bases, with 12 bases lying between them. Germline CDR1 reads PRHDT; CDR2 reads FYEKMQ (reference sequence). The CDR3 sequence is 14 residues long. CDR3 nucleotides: TGTGCCAGCAGCTTAGGCGGTGGGGTGGGTGAGCAGTTCTTC. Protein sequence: CASSLGGGVGEQFF.

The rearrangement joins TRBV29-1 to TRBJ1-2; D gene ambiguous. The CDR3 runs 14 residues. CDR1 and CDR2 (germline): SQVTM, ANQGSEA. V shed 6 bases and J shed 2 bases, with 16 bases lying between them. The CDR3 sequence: CSVALGEGNYGYTF. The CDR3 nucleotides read TGCAGCGTCGCCCTCGGGGAAGGAAACTATGGCTACACCTTC.

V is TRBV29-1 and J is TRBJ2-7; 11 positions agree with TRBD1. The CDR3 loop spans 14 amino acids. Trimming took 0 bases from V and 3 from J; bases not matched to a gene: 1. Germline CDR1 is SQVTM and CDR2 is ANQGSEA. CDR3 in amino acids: CSVEDGTGGYEQYF. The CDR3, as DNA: TGCAGCGTTGAAGATGGGACAGGGGGCTACGAGCAGTACTTC.

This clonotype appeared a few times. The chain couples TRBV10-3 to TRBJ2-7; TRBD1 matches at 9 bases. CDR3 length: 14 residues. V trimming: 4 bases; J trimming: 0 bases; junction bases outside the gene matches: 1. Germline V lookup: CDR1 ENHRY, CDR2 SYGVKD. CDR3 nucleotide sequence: TGTGCCATCAGTGGGACAGGGGCCTCCTACGAGCAGTACTTC. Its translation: CAISGTGASYEQYF.

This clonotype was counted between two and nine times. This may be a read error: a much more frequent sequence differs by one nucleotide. CDR3 nucleotides: TGTGCCAGCAGTGAAAGAGGTTCGGACTATGGCTACACCTTC. As protein: CASSERGSDYGYTF. The chain carries TRBV10-3 and TRBJ1-2; D is undetermined. CDR3 size: 14 residues. From germline, CDR1 is ENHRY and CDR2 SYGVKD.

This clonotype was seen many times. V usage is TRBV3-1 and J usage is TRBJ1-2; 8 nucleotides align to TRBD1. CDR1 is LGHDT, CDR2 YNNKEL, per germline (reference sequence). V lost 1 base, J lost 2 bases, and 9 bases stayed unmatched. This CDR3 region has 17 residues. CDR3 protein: CASSQALSQGGNYGYTF. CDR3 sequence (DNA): TGTGCCAGCAGCCAAGCCCTATCACAGGGGGGAAACTATGGCTACACCTTC.

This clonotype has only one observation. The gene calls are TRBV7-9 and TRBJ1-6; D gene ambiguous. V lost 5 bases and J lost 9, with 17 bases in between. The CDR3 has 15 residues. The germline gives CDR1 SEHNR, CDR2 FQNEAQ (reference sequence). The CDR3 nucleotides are TGTGCCAGCAGCCCCCGGACGGAGGCAAGTTCACCCCTCCACTTT. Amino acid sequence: CASSPRTEASSPLHF.

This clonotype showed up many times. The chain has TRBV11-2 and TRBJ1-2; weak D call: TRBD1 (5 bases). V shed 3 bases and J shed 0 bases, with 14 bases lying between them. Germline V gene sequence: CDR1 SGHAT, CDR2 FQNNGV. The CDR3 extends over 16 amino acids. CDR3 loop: CASSFVTGLSNYGYTF. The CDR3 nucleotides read TGTGCCAGCAGCTTTGTAACGGGACTTTCTAACTATGGCTACACCTTC. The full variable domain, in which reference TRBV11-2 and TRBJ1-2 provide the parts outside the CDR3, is EAGVAQSPRYKIIEKRQSVAFWCNPISGHATLYWYQQILGQGPKLLIQFQNNGVVDDSQLPKDRFSAERLKGVDSTLKIQPAKLEDSAVYLCASSFVTGLSNYGYTFGSGTRLTVV.

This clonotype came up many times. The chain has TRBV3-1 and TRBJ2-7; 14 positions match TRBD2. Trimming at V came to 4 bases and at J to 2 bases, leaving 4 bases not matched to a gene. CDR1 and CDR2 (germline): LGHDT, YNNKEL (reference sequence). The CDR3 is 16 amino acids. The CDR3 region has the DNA TGTGCCAGCAGCCTCGGACTAGCGGGGGGAACCTACGAGCAGTACTTC. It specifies CASSLGLAGGTYEQYF.

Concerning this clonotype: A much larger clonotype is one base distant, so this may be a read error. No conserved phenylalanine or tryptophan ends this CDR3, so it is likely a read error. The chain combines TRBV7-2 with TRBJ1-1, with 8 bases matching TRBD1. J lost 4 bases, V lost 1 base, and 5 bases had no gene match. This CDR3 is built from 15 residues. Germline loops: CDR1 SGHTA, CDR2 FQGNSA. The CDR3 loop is CASSLVGQGVTEAFL. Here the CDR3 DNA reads TGTGCCAGCAGCTTAGTTGGACAGGGCGTCACTGAAGCTTTCCTT.